The 19 T cell receptor beta chains in this list originate from one sample, sequenced in a study of shared clonotypes between healthy human individuals. Method: immunoSEQ multiplex PCR; TCRdb's copy keeps in-frame clones and lacks some. The table lists more than 1.2 million clones, roughly 98.5% of them singletons. Material: naive CD4+ T cells sorted from blood. Subset denoted: CD45RA+ positively selected. These receptor sequences come from a man younger than 45 in good health.

The genes are TRBV20-1 and TRBJ2-5; 7 bases are shared with TRBD1. The CDR3 length is 11 residues. The V segment lost 3 bases and the J segment 10 bases; nucleotides outside the gene matches: 5. CDR1 DFQATT and CDR2 SNEGSKA come from the germline V gene (reference sequence). The CDR3, as DNA: TGCAGTGCTAGTCGCACAGGGGTCCAGTACTTC. This gives the protein CSASRTGVQYF.

The gene calls are TRBV2 and TRBJ1-1; D gene ambiguous. CDR1 and CDR2 (germline): SNHLY, FYNNEI. The CDR3 has 14 amino acids. V gave up 3 bases and J gave up 4 bases, with 12 bases separating them. CDR3 sequence (DNA): TGTGCCAGCAGTGATAGGACCCGGGGCACTGAAGCTTTCTTT. This translates into CASSDRTRGTEAFF.

As for this clone: The identical CDR3 is also encoded by other nucleotide sequences in the sample. The chain links TRBV18 to TRBJ2-1; 7 bases align to TRBD1. Germline V gene data show CDR1 as KGHSH and CDR2 as LQKENI. V was pared by 3 bases and J by 0 bases, with 2 bases of the junction left unmatched. This CDR3 is built from 15 residues. Here the CDR3 DNA reads TGTGCCAGCTCACCGACAGGGAGCTCCTACAATGAGCAGTTCTTC. Amino acids: CASSPTGSSYNEQFF.

This rearrangement joins TRBV5-1 to TRBJ2-3; D uncertain. Trimming removed 1 base at V and 6 bases at J, with 9 bases between. Germline V gene lookup returns CDR1 SGHRS and CDR2 YFSETQ. The CDR3 length is 13 residues. The CDR3 here is CASSLIGSDTQYF. The CDR3 region has the DNA TGCGCCAGCAGCTTGATCGGGTCGGATACGCAGTATTTT.

In the case of this clone: The sample holds other DNA sequences that translate to the same CDR3. The chain links TRBV5-1 to TRBJ2-7; D not resolved. The V gene lost 1 base and the J gene lost 1 base, with 9 bases spanning the gap. Germline V gene sequence: CDR1 SGHRS, CDR2 YFSETQ. The CDR3 has 14 residues. The CDR3 here is CASSLYEGSYEQYF. The CDR3 DNA is TGCGCCAGCAGCTTGTATGAAGGATCCTACGAGCAGTACTTC. Looking up the rest from reference TRBV5-1 and TRBJ2-7 gives the full variable domain: KAGVTQTPRYLIKTRGQQVTLSCSPISGHRSVSWYQQTPGQGLQFLFEYFSETQRNKGNFPGRFSGRQFSNSRSEMNVSTLELGDSALYLCASSLYEGSYEQYFGPGTRLTVT.

The chain's CDR3 is CASGGTSGIGEQFF. The CDR3 coding sequence is TGTGCCAGCGGAGGGACTAGCGGGATTGGTGAGCAGTTCTTC. The rearrangement joins TRBV6-1 to TRBJ2-1, with 13 positions matching TRBD2. The CDR3 runs to 14 residues. Germline assignment: CDR1 MNHNS and CDR2 SASEGT. Unmatched junction bases numbered 7, after V lost 8 bases and J lost 9 bases.

V usage is TRBV10-1 and J usage is TRBJ2-1, with 14 positions matching TRBD2. Trimming cost V 6 bases and J 9 bases; bases outside gene matches: 1. This CDR3 contains 13 residues. Per the germline V gene, CDR1 is WNHNN and CDR2 is SYGVQD (reference sequence). The CDR3 spells CASSGTSGGEQFF. DNA for the CDR3: TGCGCCAGCAGCGGGACTAGCGGGGGTGAGCAGTTCTTC.

The V gene is TRBV7-9, the J gene TRBJ2-7; 9 bases match TRBD1. CDR3 length: 18 amino acids. Unmatched junction bases numbered 14, after V lost 3 bases and J lost 2 bases. The germline gives CDR1 SEHNR, CDR2 FQNEAQ (reference sequence). This chain's CDR3 is CASSFFRAEDRGPYEQYF. The CDR3 region has the DNA TGTGCCAGCAGCTTTTTTAGGGCCGAGGACAGGGGACCCTACGAGCAGTACTTC.

The J gene is TRBJ1-2, the V gene TRBV28; D is possibly TRBD1 (6 bases). This CDR3 has 18 residues. The germline CDR1 and CDR2 sequences are MDHEN and SYDVKM. V was trimmed by 3 bases and J by 8 bases, leaving 28 bases between them. The chain's CDR3 is CASSFPRGAANFGQGYTF. As DNA, the CDR3 is TGTGCCAGCAGTTTTCCGCGGGGGGCTGCCAATTTTGGTCAGGGCTACACCTTC.

The chain uses TRBV7-3 and TRBJ2-7, with 13 nucleotides matching TRBD2. The CDR3 sequence is 15 residues long. The J segment lost 6 bases and the V segment lost 5 bases, leaving 7 bases of the junction unmatched. Germline V gene lookup returns CDR1 SGHTA and CDR2 FQGTGA. CDR3 DNA: TGTGCCAGCAGCCCCGGACTAGCGGGAGTTTCCGAGCAGTACTTC. Residues: CASSPGLAGVSEQYF.

The chain couples TRBV7-2 to TRBJ2-7; no clear D gene. Germline V CDR1 and CDR2: SGHTA, FQGNSA. CDR3 length: 13 amino acids. V was cut by 0 bases and J by 4 bases, with 7 bases left in between. The CDR3 reads CASSLAEVYEQYF. The CDR3 region has the DNA TGTGCCAGCAGCTTAGCGGAAGTGTACGAGCAGTACTTC. The entire variable domain, with the rest obtained from reference TRBV7-2 and TRBJ2-7, is as follows: GAGVSQSPSNKVTEKGKDVELRCDPISGHTALYWYRQSLGQGLEFLIYFQGNSAPDKSGLPSDRFSAERTGGSVSTLTIQRTQQEDSAVYLCASSLAEVYEQYFGPGTRLTVT.

The chain employs TRBV19 and TRBJ1-1, with D perhaps matching TRBD1 (6 bases). Germline CDR1 LNHDA, CDR2 SQIVND (reference sequence). The CDR3 is 15 residues long. V lost 3 bases, J lost 5 bases, and 16 bases lay in between. CDR3 in amino acids: CASSIRGGPRTEAFF. DNA for the CDR3: TGTGCCAGTAGTATCAGAGGGGGTCCACGTACTGAAGCTTTCTTT.

V usage is TRBV28 and J usage is TRBJ1-2, with no clear D. Germline V lookup: CDR1 MDHEN, CDR2 SYDVKM. Trimming took off 7 bases at V and 2 bases at J, with 14 bases between the two ends. This CDR3 contains 14 residues. The CDR3 nucleotides are TGTGCCAGCACCTTAGGGCAGGCGAACTATGGCTACACCTTC. This sequence encodes CASTLGQANYGYTF.

The chain recombines TRBV6-5 with TRBJ1-1; 7 bases are shared with TRBD1. Trimming at V came to 2 bases and at J to 3 bases, leaving 6 bases not matched to a gene. The germline CDR1 and CDR2 sequences are MNHEY and SVGAGI. The CDR3 consists of 15 residues. The CDR3 spells CASSYRGRGDTEAFF. CDR3 in DNA: TGTGCCAGCAGTTACAGGGGGCGCGGAGACACTGAAGCTTTCTTT.

The V gene is TRBV23-1, the J gene TRBJ2-1, with D uncertain. TRBV23-1 is an open reading frame whose function is uncertain. The CDR3 spans 14 residues. V gave up 7 bases and J gave up 3 bases, with 13 bases separating them. CDR3 bases: TGCGCCAGCAATCCGATCCTGCGCTACAATGAGCAGTTCTTC. It yields the protein CASNPILRYNEQFF.

The rearrangement joins TRBV14 to TRBJ2-1; D is tentatively TRBD1 or TRBD2 (5 bases each). Germline V gives CDR1 SGHDN, CDR2 FVKESK. The CDR3 loop spans 16 amino acids. V was shortened by 3 bases and J by 8 bases, with 20 bases between the two germline ends. The CDR3 DNA sequence: TGTGCCAGCAGCCAGATATGGGGGAAGGAAGCTTATGAGCAGTTCTTC. Protein: CASSQIWGKEAYEQFF. Drawing the rest from reference TRBV14 and TRBJ2-1, the complete variable domain is EAGVTQFPSHSVIEKGQTVTLRCDPISGHDNLYWYRRVMGKEIKFLLHFVKESKQDESGMPNNRFLAERTGGTYSTLKVQPAELEDSGVYFCASSQIWGKEAYEQFFGPGTRLTVL.

The rearrangement joins TRBV5-4 to TRBJ2-1, with 10 bases identical to TRBD2. This CDR3 has 15 amino acids. Germline V gene sequence: CDR1 SGHNT, CDR2 YYREEE (reference sequence). J gave up 5 bases and V 1 base, and 3 bases lay outside the gene matches. The CDR3 loop reads CASSLTSGIHNEQFF. In DNA form, the CDR3 reads TGTGCCAGCAGCTTGACTAGCGGGATACACAATGAGCAGTTCTTC.

The rearrangement uses TRBV28 and TRBJ2-7; a weak D match, TRBD2 (7 bases). Germline CDR1 MDHEN, CDR2 SYDVKM. The CDR3 runs 16 residues. V was pared by 8 bases and J by 10 bases, with 30 bases between. The CDR3 reads CASGGDTSSERDYQYF. CDR3 DNA: TGTGCCAGCGGAGGGGACACCTCTTCTGAGCGGGATTATCAGTACTTC.

This clone appeared once. This rearrangement joins TRBV7-9 to TRBJ2-7; no clear D. V dropped 5 bases and J dropped 0 bases, with 8 bases sitting between them. The CDR3 totals 13 residues. The germline V gene encodes CDR1 SEHNR and CDR2 FQNEAQ (reference sequence). The CDR3 here is CASSPGVSYEQYF. The CDR3 region has the DNA TGTGCCAGCAGCCCAGGCGTCTCCTACGAGCAGTACTTC.